This TCR beta chain was sequenced for a study of technical replicates of blood from several donors. The CDR3 is 16 residues long. Trimming cost V 0 bases and J 5 bases; bases outside gene matches: 10. Germline V lookup: CDR1 SQVTM, CDR2 ANQGSEA. Libraries were prepared by immunoSEQ multiplex PCR; TCRdb keeps only in-frame clonotypes and omits some of them. The data contain approximately 79,000 clones, around 97% of them singletons. The TCR comes from a human donor in good health. The sample consisted of T cells isolated from PBMCs. The chain recombines TRBV29-1 with TRBJ2-1; 7 bases are a match to TRBD1. This CDR3 is CSVEDLEGQRNNEQFF. The CDR3 DNA reads as TGCAGCGTTGAAGATCTCGAGGGACAGAGAAACAATGAGCAGTTCTTC.